The source of this T cell receptor beta chain is a study of blood T cell repertoires in COVID-19. As for the study in general: Samples came from the United States, Italy and Spain, spanning acute and convalescent COVID-19. In each case, the material was cDNA or gDNA derived from T cells, B-cell-depleted T cells, or PBMCs.

CDR1 LGHDT and CDR2 YNNKEL come from the germline V gene (reference sequence). The CDR3 consists of 15 residues. V dropped 2 bases and J dropped 2 bases, with 13 bases sitting between them. In the authors' workflow: Reference gene primer amplification yielded estimated nucleated cell counts. TCRdb keeps only in-frame clones here, not all; method: immunoSEQ multiplex PCR. V and J calls and clone size are copied from that table; D and trimming were computed from the DNA. The sample includes roughly 120,000 clones, 85% of them seen just once. The chain uses TRBV3-1 (or the pseudogene TRBV3-2) and TRBJ2-7; weak D call: TRBD1 (5 bases). The clonotype originates from a human donor in a cohort sampled during active COVID-19. The sample taken for sequencing was peripheral blood. CDR3 sequence: CASSQLSDSTYEQYF. Written as DNA, the CDR3 is TGTGCCAGCAGCCAACTTTCAGACAGCACCTACGAGCAGTACTTC.